The clone carrying this TCR beta chain was seen many times. V lost 6 bases, J lost 6 bases, and 12 bases lay in between. The CDR3 spans 13 residues. Germline values: CDR1 SGHVS, CDR2 FQNEAQ. RNA transcripts yielded amplified TCR beta CDR3 regions. During a first-round RT-PCR of the TCR CDR3, the HTBI primer set was used. TCRdb ran MiXCR on the multiplex PCR reads and lists one entry per CDR3 protein. The profile shows about 420,000 distinct CDR3 sequences, 15% to 18% of them singletons. Patients aged 18 to 65 had newly diagnosed hyperthyroidism that had lasted under 2 months. The data originate from a study of T cells in Graves' hyperthyroidism and ophthalmopathy.

Sequencing was performed on blood. The chain employs TRBV7-8 and TRBJ2-1; the D is unclear. This sequence originates from a woman aged 18-35 years with Graves' hyperthyroidism. CDR3 sequence reads: CASRHGRVNEQFF. CDR3 bases: TGTGCCAGCAGACACGGACGGGTCAATGAGCAGTTCTTC.